This TCR beta chain was captured by sequencing in a study of T-cell reconstitution after alpha-beta-depleted transplantation in children. As it was prepared, the TCRbeta library received unique molecular identifiers. TCRdb ran MiXCR on the PCR reads and lists one entry per CDR3 protein. This table holds about 240,000 distinct CDR3 sequences, about 25% found once. With 3 bases removed from V and 0 bases from J, the gap between germline ends came to 15 bases. CDR3 length: 15 amino acids. The germline V gene encodes CDR1 SQVTM and CDR2 ANQGSEA. Sample: PBMCs, taken before TCRalphabeta/CD19-depleted stem cell transplant. The clonotype comes from a girl aged 2-10 years with Fanconi anemia, due to receive a stem cell transplant. This chain connects TRBV29-1 to TRBJ2-7, with a possible D match to TRBD2 (6 bases). The CDR3, as DNA: TGCAGCGTTGAGGGGCTAGCGTCGAGCTCCTACGAGCAGTACTTC. This encodes CSVEGLASSSYEQYF.